Below, 26 T cell receptor beta chains from the same sample are listed, as sequenced in a study of glioma-infiltrating T cells after dendritic cell vaccination. The time point was: after dendritic cell vaccination, including at tumor progression/relapse. Generated by immunoSEQ multiplex PCR, the TCRdb table keeps only in-frame clones and is missing some. The table shows 100,000 or so clones, with around 91% occurring only once. The sequenced sample was blood, obtained after dendritic cell vaccination. The receptors stem from a human donor with glioblastoma.

DNA of the CDR3: TGTGCCAGTAGTATACAGGCGACTAACTATGGCTACACCTTC. Translated, it gives CASSIQATNYGYTF. V gene TRBV19 combines with J gene TRBJ1-2; no definite D call. Germline V gene lookup returns CDR1 LNHDA and CDR2 SQIVND (reference sequence). The V end was cut by 2 bases, the J end by 0 bases, with 7 bases between. The CDR3 spans 14 residues.

V and J are TRBV5-6 and TRBJ2-7; TRBD2 aligns across 11 bases. The germline V gene has CDR1 SGHDT and CDR2 YYEEEE. Losses at the gene ends were 4 bases for V and 0 bases for J; bases not matched to a gene: 6. The CDR3 contains 16 residues. Here the CDR3 DNA reads TGTGCCAGCAGCCCTCTCACTAGCGGGAGCTCCTACGAGCAGTACTTC. Protein: CASSPLTSGSSYEQYF.

This clone was picked up a small number of times. This chain uses TRBV11-2 with TRBJ2-5; D perhaps matches TRBD1 (5 bases). The length of the CDR3 is 15 residues. V dropped 1 base and J dropped 3 bases, with 12 bases sitting between them. Looked up from germline, CDR1 is SGHAT and CDR2 is FQNNGV. DNA of the CDR3: TGTGCCAGCAGCTTAGGCGGAACAGGAAAAGAGACCCAGTACTTC. Translated: CASSLGGTGKETQYF.

The chain carries TRBV29-1 and TRBJ2-7, with 11 positions matching TRBD1. The CDR3 has 14 amino acids. With 4 bases clipped from V and 0 bases from J, the junction kept 2 bases outside the gene matches. Per the germline V gene, CDR1 is SQVTM and CDR2 is ANQGSEA. Here the CDR3 reads CSVAGTGGSYEQYF. DNA of the CDR3: TGCAGCGTTGCTGGGACAGGGGGCTCCTACGAGCAGTACTTC.

This chain joins TRBV27 and TRBJ2-2; 8 nucleotides align to TRBD2. The germline V gene has CDR1 MNHEY and CDR2 SMNVEV (reference sequence). J lost 4 bases, V lost 3 bases, and 1 base had no gene match. The CDR3 spans 14 residues. CDR3 sequence: CASSFREGTGELFF. CDR3 sequence (DNA): TGTGCCAGCAGTTTCCGGGAGGGCACCGGGGAGCTGTTTTTT.

This clone appeared a single time. The chain carries TRBV13 and TRBJ2-7; D may be TRBD2 (5 bases). The length of the CDR3 is 14 residues. V lost 0 bases to trimming and J lost 0 bases, with 6 bases between them. The germline V gene encodes CDR1 PRHDT and CDR2 FYEKMQ (reference sequence). The CDR3 DNA reads TGTGCCAGCAGCTTAGGTCGGGGCTCCTACGAGCAGTACTTC. Amino acid sequence: CASSLGRGSYEQYF.

The J gene is TRBJ2-5, the V gene TRBV5-1, with 10 positions matching TRBD2. The junction had 5 bases not matched to a gene; V was cut back by 3 bases and J by 3 bases. Germline V gene data show CDR1 as SGHRS and CDR2 as YFSETQ. CDR3 length: 15 amino acids. CDR3 region: CASSWSSGGEETQYF. In DNA form, the CDR3 reads TGCGCCAGCAGCTGGTCTAGCGGGGGAGAAGAGACCCAGTACTTC. Full variable domain (outside the CDR3, taken from reference TRBV5-1 and TRBJ2-5): KAGVTQTPRYLIKTRGQQVTLSCSPISGHRSVSWYQQTPGQGLQFLFEYFSETQRNKGNFPGRFSGRQFSNSRSEMNVSTLELGDSALYLCASSWSSGGEETQYFGPGTRLLVL.

The chain couples TRBV5-1 to TRBJ1-1, with 9 bases identical to TRBD1. V gave up 0 bases and J gave up 5 bases; unmatched junction bases: 5. Germline V gives CDR1 SGHRS, CDR2 YFSETQ. There are 15 residues in the CDR3. For the CDR3, the DNA is TGCGCCAGCAGCTTGGCTGGGACAGGGAGGACTGAAGCTTTCTTT. Protein: CASSLAGTGRTEAFF.

The gene calls are TRBV19 and TRBJ2-1; TRBD2 matches 8 bases. The germline V gene has CDR1 LNHDA and CDR2 SQIVND (reference sequence). V gave up 4 bases and J gave up 4 bases; unmatched junction bases: 9. This CDR3 comprises 16 residues. The CDR3 nucleotides are TGTGCCAGTAGTAGGGCCGGGACTAGTAGATACAATGAGCAGTTCTTC. The encoded protein is CASSRAGTSRYNEQFF.

The rearrangement joins TRBV6-1 to TRBJ1-1; D might be TRBD1 (6 bases). V lost 0 bases and J lost 4, with 12 bases in between. The CDR3 totals 15 residues. Per the germline V gene, CDR1 is MNHNS and CDR2 is SASEGT. CDR3 sequence: CASSEAGRGGTEAFF. The CDR3 nucleotides are TGTGCCAGCAGTGAAGCGGGCAGGGGCGGCACTGAAGCTTTCTTT.

Written as DNA, the CDR3 is TGTGCCAGTAGTATTGGGGGTGGGCAGGGAGGCCAGCCCCAGCATTTT. Translated: CASSIGGGQGGQPQHF. V is TRBV19 and J is TRBJ1-5; a weak D match, TRBD1 (5 bases). Germline lookup yields CDR1 LNHDA and CDR2 SQIVND (reference sequence). The CDR3 consists of 16 residues. V was clipped by 3 bases and J by 7 bases, with 19 bases between them.

The chain couples TRBV5-8 to TRBJ2-7; 7 bases line up with TRBD1. Trimming took 0 bases from V and 4 from J; bases not matched to a gene: 1. The length of the CDR3 is 13 residues. The germline gives CDR1 SGHTS, CDR2 YDEGEE. The CDR3 is CASSLDRGYEQYF. The CDR3 nucleotides are TGTGCCAGCAGCTTGGACAGGGGTTACGAGCAGTACTTC. The whole variable domain, filled in from reference TRBV5-8 and TRBJ2-7, reads EAGVTQSPTHLIKTRGQQATLRCSPISGHTSVYWYQQALGLGLQFLLWYDEGEERNRGNFPPRFSGRQFPNYSSELNVNALELEDSALYLCASSLDRGYEQYFGPGTRLTVT.

The J gene is TRBJ2-7, the V gene TRBV6-6; D gene uncertain. V lost 0 bases, J lost 4 bases, and 13 bases lay in between. This CDR3 spans 15 amino acids. Germline values: CDR1 MNHNY, CDR2 SVGAGI (reference sequence). CDR3 sequence: CASSYSKASVYEQYF. In DNA, the CDR3 is TGTGCCAGCAGTTACTCGAAAGCCAGCGTATACGAGCAGTACTTC.

The J gene is TRBJ2-1, the V gene TRBV27, with D maybe TRBD1 (6 bases). The V and J ends lost 6 bases and 5 bases respectively, with 11 bases between them. Germline CDR1 is MNHEY and CDR2 is SMNVEV (reference sequence). CDR3 length equals 13 residues. CDR3 nucleotides: TGTGCCAGCAGGGGGGCAGTTCACAATGAGCAGTTCTTC. It is translated as CASRGAVHNEQFF.

The chain recombines TRBV6-5 with TRBJ2-5; possible D gene TRBD2, 6 bases. Matching the DNA end better, TRBJ2-7 makes the J call doubtful. This CDR3 region has 14 residues. Germline CDR1 is MNHEY and CDR2 is SVGAGI. CDR3 in DNA: TGTGCCAGCAGACGGGACTCAGTAACCTACGAGCAGTACTTC. Residues: CASRRDSVTYEQYF.

For the CDR3, the DNA is TGTGCCAGCAGCTTGCGGACTAGCGACGTCGGCGAGCAGTACTTC. Protein: CASSLRTSDVGEQYF. This chain links TRBV5-8 with TRBJ2-7, with 9 bases fitting TRBD2. With 1 base clipped from V and 6 bases from J, the junction kept 8 bases outside the gene matches. Germline V gene data show CDR1 as SGHTS and CDR2 as YDEGEE. The CDR3 spans 15 residues.

The chain couples TRBV28 to TRBJ2-7; 13 bases agree with TRBD2. The germline V gene has CDR1 MDHEN and CDR2 SYDVKM. CDR3 length equals 14 residues. Trimming cost V 6 bases and J 6 bases; bases outside gene matches: 5. CDR3 amino acids: CASRSGLAGSEQYF. CDR3 bases: TGTGCCAGCAGATCGGGACTAGCGGGATCCGAGCAGTACTTC. The variable domain in full, with the rest retrieved from reference TRBV28 and TRBJ2-7, is DVKVTQSSRYLVKRTGEKVFLECVQDMDHENMFWYRQDPGLGLRLIYFSYDVKMKEKGDIPEGYSVSREKKERFSLILESASTNQTSMYLCASRSGLAGSEQYFGPGTRLTVT.

The rearrangement uses TRBV30 and TRBJ2-3, with D possibly matching TRBD1 (6 bases). This CDR3 is 18 amino acids long. V was cut by 1 base and J by 3 bases, with 23 bases left in between. Germline CDR1 and CDR2: GTSNPN and SVGIG (reference sequence). As DNA, the CDR3 is TGTGCCTGGAGTGATCCCAGGTGGGGGCTCAAGGGGACAGATACGCAGTATTTT. As protein: CAWSDPRWGLKGTDTQYF.

This clone was detected only a few times. J is TRBJ2-3 and V is TRBV6-5; TRBD2 matches 7 bases. The J segment lost 2 bases and the V segment lost 5 bases, leaving 7 bases of the junction unmatched. The CDR3 loop spans 15 amino acids. CDR1 MNHEY and CDR2 SVGAGI come from the germline V gene. The CDR3 protein is CASSPASGATDTQYF. The CDR3 nucleotides read TGTGCCAGCAGTCCGGCTAGCGGAGCCACAGATACGCAGTATTTT.

The CDR3 DNA follows: TGTGCCAGCAGCCGCGACAGTAAAAGAAACATTCAGTACTTC. Its protein product is CASSRDSKRNIQYF. The chain employs TRBV6-5 and TRBJ2-4; weak D call: TRBD1 (5 bases). The CDR3 spans 14 residues. Trimming stripped 6 bases from V and 6 bases from J, with 15 bases between. CDR1 is MNHEY and CDR2 is SVGAGI in the germline V gene.

This rearrangement joins TRBV9 to TRBJ2-2; D perhaps matches TRBD2 (7 bases). The CDR3 runs to 15 residues. V was trimmed by 1 base and J by 7 bases, leaving 14 bases between them. CDR1 SGDLS and CDR2 YYNGEE come from the germline V gene. The CDR3 DNA sequence: TGTGCCAGCAGCGTATGGGGGGGGGCGAACGGGGAGCTGTTTTTT. It codes for CASSVWGGANGELFF.

The CDR3: CASSVALEGSPLHF. The CDR3 coding sequence is TGTGCCAGCAGCGTAGCCTTGGAGGGTTCACCCCTCCACTTT. The chain recombines TRBV9 with TRBJ1-6; D remains unclear. The CDR3 is 14 residues long. Deletions cut 0 bases from V and 9 bases from J, with 10 bases between. Germline CDR1 reads SGDLS; CDR2 reads YYNGEE.

As regards this clone: Other DNA sequences of this sample code for an identical CDR3. The CDR3 protein is CASSLGGGRNSPLHF. The CDR3 coding sequence is TGCGCCAGCAGCTTGGGAGGGGGACGAAATTCACCCCTCCACTTT. The chain recombines TRBV5-1 with TRBJ1-6, with D possibly matching TRBD1 (6 bases). This CDR3 has 15 amino acids. CDR1 and CDR2 (germline): SGHRS, YFSETQ. V was pared by 0 bases and J by 7 bases, with 11 bases between.

The chain recombines TRBV30 with TRBJ1-1, with D possibly being TRBD1 (5 bases). Germline CDR1 reads GTSNPN; CDR2 reads SVGIG (reference sequence). The CDR3 is made up of 14 amino acids. V shed 3 bases and J shed 7 bases, with 18 bases lying between them. The CDR3 DNA reads as TGTGCCTGGAGCCGTGGGCGGGGGGTTGGTGAAGCTTTCTTT. It translates to CAWSRGRGVGEAFF.

The rearrangement joins TRBV5-4 to TRBJ1-1; 9 bases are a match to TRBD1. The germline V gene encodes CDR1 SGHNT and CDR2 YYREEE (reference sequence). Trimming took 4 bases from V and 3 from J; bases not matched to a gene: 4. The CDR3 loop spans 14 amino acids. CDR3 residues: CASSGRTGDTEAFF. The CDR3 DNA reads TGTGCCAGCAGCGGACGGACAGGGGACACTGAAGCTTTCTTT.

In this sample, this clone turned up once. The chain has TRBV6-1 and TRBJ1-3; no firm D call. Germline V gene lookup returns CDR1 MNHNS and CDR2 SASEGT. Trimming shortened V by 10 bases and J by 0 bases, and 10 bases separated the two germline ends. CDR3 size: 13 residues. The CDR3 loop is CATERGSGNTIYF. The CDR3 bases are TGTGCCACCGAACGAGGCTCTGGAAACACCATATATTTT.